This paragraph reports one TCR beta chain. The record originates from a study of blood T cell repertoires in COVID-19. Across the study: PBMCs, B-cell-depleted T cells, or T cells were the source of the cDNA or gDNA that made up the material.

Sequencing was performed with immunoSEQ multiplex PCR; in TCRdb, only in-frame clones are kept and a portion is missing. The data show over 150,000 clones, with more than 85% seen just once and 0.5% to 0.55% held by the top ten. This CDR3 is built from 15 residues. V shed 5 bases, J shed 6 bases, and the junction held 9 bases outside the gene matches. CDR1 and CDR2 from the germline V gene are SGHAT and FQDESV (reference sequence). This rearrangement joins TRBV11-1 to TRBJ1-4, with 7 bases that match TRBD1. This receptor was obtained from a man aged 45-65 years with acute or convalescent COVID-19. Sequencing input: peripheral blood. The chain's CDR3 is CASSKRQGGDEKLFF. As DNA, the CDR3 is TGTGCCAGCAGCAAAAGACAGGGTGGAGATGAAAAACTGTTTTTT.